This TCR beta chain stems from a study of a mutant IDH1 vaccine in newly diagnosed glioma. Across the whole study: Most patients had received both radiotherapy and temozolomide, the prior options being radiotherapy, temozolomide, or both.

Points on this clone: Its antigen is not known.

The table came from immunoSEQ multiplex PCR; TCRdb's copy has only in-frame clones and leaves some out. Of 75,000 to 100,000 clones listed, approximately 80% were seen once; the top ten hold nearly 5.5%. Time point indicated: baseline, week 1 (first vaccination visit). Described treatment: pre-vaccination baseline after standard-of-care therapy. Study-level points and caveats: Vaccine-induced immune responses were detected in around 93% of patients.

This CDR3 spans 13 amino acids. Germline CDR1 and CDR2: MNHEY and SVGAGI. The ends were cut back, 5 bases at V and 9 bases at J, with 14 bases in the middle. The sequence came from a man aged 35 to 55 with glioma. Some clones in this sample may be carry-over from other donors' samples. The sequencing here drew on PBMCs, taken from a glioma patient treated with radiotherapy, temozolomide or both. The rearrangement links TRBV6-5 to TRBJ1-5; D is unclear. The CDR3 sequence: CASSTDGSRPQHF. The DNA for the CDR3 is TGTGCCAGCAGTACGGACGGGTCGCGGCCCCAGCATTTT.